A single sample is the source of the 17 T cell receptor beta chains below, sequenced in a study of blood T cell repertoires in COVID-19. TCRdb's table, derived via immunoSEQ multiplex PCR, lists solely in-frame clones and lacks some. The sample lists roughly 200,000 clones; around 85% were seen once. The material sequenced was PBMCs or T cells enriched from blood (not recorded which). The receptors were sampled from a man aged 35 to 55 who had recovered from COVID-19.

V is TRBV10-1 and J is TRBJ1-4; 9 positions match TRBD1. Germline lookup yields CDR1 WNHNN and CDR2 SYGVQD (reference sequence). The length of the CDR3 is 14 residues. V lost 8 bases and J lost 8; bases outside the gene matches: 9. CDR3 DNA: TGCGCCAGCGGTCCGGGGACAGGGATCGAAAAACTGTTTTTT. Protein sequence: CASGPGTGIEKLFF.

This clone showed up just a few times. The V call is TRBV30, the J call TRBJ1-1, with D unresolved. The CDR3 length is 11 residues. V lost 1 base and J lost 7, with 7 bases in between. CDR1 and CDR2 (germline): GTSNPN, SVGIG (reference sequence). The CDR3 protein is CAWSGSREAFF. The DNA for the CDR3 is TGTGCCTGGAGTGGAAGCCGTGAAGCTTTCTTT.

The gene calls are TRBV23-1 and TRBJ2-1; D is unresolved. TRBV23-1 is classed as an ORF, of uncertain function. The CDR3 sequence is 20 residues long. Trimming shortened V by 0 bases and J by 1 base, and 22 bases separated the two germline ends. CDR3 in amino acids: CASSQSTPRFSYGSYNEQFF. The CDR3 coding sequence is TGCGCCAGCAGTCAATCTACCCCTCGTTTCTCGTACGGGTCCTACAATGAGCAGTTCTTC.

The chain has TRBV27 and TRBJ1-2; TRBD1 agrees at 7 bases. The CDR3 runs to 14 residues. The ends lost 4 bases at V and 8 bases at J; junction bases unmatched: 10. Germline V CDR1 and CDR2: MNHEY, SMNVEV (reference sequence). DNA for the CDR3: TGTGCCAGCAGTTCAGGGGGAGGCCGGGACGGCTACACCTTC. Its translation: CASSSGGGRDGYTF.

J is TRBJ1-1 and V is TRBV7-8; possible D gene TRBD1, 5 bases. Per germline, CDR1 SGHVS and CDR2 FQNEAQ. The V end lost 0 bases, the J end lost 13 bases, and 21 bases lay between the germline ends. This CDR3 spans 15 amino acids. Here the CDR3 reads CASSLARLGGGKDFF. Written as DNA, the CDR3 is TGTGCCAGCAGCTTAGCGAGGTTAGGCGGGGGGAAGGATTTCTTT.

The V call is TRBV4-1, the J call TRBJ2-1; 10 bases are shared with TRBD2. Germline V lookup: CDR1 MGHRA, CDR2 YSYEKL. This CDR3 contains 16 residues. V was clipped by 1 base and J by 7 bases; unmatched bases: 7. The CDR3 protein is CASSQGPAGGGNEQFF. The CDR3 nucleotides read TGCGCCAGCAGCCAAGGGCCAGCGGGAGGGGGGAATGAGCAGTTCTTC.

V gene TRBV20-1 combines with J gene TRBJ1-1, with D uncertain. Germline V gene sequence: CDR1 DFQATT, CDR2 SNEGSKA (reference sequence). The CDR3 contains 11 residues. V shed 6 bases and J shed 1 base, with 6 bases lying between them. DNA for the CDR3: TGCAGTGCGGTACAGAACACTGAAGCTTTCTTT. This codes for CSAVQNTEAFF.

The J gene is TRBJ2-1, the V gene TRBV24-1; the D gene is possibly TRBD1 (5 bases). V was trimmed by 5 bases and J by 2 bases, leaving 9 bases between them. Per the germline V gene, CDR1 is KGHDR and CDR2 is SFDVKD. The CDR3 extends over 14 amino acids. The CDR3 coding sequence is TGTGCCACCAGTGGCGACAGTCCCTACAATGAGCAGTTCTTC. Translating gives CATSGDSPYNEQFF.

The CDR3 DNA is TGTGCCAGCAGCTTGCCAGGGGACGAGCAGTACTTC. Its protein product is CASSLPGDEQYF. The chain uses TRBV5-6 and TRBJ2-7; tentatively, D is TRBD1 (6 bases). The CDR3 is 12 residues long. CDR1 and CDR2 (germline): SGHDT, YYEEEE. The ends were cut back, 1 base at V and 5 bases at J, with 7 bases in the middle.

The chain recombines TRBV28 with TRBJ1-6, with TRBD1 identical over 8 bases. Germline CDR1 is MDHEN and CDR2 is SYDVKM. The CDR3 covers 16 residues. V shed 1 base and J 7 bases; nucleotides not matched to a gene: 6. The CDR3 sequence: CASSLSTGAGNSPLHF. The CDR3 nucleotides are TGTGCCAGCAGTTTATCGACAGGGGCGGGGAATTCACCCCTCCACTTT.

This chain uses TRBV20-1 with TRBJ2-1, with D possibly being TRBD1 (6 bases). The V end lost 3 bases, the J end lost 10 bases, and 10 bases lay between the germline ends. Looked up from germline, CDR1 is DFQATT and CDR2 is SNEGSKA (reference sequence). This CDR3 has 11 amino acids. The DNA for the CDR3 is TGCAGTGCTAGCACGAGGGGGGAGCAGTTCTTC. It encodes CSASTRGEQFF.

The CDR3 protein is CASSPTANRDYNSPLHF. The CDR3 DNA sequence: TGTGCCAGCTCACCAACGGCCAACCGGGACTATAATTCACCCCTCCACTTT. J is TRBJ1-6 and V is TRBV18; D unresolved. V dropped 2 bases and J dropped 3 bases, with 14 bases sitting between them. CDR3 size: 17 residues. Germline CDR1 and CDR2: KGHSH and LQKENI.

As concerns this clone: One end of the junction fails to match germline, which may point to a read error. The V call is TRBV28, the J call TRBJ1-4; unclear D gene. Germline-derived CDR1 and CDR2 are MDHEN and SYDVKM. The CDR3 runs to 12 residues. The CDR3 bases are TGTGCCAGCAATTTACTGGGAGGGAAACTGTTTTTT. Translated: CASNLLGGKLFF.

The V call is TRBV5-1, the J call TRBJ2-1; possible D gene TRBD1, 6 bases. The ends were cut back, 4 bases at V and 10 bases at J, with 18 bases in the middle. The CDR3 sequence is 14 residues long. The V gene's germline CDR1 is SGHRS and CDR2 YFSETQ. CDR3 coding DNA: TGCGCCAGCAGCCTACAGGGAGAAGGACAGGAGCAGTTCTTC. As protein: CASSLQGEGQEQFF. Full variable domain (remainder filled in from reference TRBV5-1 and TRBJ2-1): KAGVTQTPRYLIKTRGQQVTLSCSPISGHRSVSWYQQTPGQGLQFLFEYFSETQRNKGNFPGRFSGRQFSNSRSEMNVSTLELGDSALYLCASSLQGEGQEQFFGPGTRLTVL.

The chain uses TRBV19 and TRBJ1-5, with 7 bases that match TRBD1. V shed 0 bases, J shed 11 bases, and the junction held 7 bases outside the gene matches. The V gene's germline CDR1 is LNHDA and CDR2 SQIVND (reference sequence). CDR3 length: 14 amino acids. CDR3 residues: CASSIDMVGTAQHF. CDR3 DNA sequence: TGTGCCAGTAGTATAGATATGGTTGGGACAGCCCAGCATTTT.

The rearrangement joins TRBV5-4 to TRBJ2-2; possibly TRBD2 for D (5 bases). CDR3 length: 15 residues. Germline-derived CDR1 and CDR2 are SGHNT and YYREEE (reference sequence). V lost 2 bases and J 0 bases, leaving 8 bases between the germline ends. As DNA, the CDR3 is TGTGCCAGCAGCTTAAGCGGCTCGAACACCGGGGAGCTGTTTTTT. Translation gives CASSLSGSNTGELFF.

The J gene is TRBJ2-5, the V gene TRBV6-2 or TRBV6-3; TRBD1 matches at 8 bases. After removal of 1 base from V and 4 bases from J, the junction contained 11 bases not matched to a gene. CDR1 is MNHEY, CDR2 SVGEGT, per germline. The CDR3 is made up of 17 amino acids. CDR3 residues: CASSYYMTGEPGETQYF. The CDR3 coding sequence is TGTGCCAGCAGTTACTACATGACAGGGGAACCGGGAGAGACCCAGTACTTC.